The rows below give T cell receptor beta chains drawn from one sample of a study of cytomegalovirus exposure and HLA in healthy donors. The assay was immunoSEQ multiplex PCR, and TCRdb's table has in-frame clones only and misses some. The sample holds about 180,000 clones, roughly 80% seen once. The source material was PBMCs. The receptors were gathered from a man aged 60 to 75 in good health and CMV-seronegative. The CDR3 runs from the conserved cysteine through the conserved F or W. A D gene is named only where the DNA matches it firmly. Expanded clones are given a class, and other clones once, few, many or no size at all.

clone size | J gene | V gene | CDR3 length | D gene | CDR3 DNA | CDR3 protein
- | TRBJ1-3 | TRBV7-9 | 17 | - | TGTGCCAGCAGCTTATCCTTCAGGGGTATCTCTGGAAACACCATATATTTT | CASSLSFRGISGNTIYF
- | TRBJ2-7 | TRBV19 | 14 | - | TGTGCCAGTAGTTCCTCGGTGAGCTCCTACGAGCAGTACTTC | CASSSSVSSYEQYF
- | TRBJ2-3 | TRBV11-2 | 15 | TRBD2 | TGTGCCAGCAGCTCGACTAGCGGGGGTGCAAATACGCAGTATTTT | CASSSTSGGANTQYF
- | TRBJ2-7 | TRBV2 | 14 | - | TGTGCCAGCAGTGAATCCCGCAGGCACTACGAGCAGTACTTC | CASSESRRHYEQYF
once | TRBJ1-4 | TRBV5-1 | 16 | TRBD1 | TGCGCCAGCAGCTTAACAGGGGGGGCGGCTAATGAAAAACTGTTTTTT | CASSLTGGAANEKLFF
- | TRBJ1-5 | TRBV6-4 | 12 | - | TGTGCCAGTACAGGGTACAATCAGCCCCAGCATTTT | CASTGYNQPQHF
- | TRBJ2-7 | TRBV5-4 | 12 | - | TGTGCCAGCAGTCCGGGGGCCTACGAGCAGTACTTC | CASSPGAYEQYF
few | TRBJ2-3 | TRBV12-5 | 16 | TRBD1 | TGTGCTAGTGGTTTGGTGAGGGGGCGGGGCACAGATACGCAGTATTTT | CASGLVRGRGTDTQYF
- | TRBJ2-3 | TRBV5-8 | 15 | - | TGTGCCAGCAGCTTAATTCGTCCTAGCACAGATACGCAGTATTTT | CASSLIRPSTDTQYF
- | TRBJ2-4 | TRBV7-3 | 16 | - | TGTGCCAGCAGCTTAACACGCGGGGTCCTGGACGACATTCAGTACTTC | CASSLTRGVLDDIQYF
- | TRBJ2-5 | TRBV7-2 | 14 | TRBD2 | TGTGCCAGCAGCGCTCCTAGCGGGGTCGAGACCCAGTACTTC | CASSAPSGVETQYF
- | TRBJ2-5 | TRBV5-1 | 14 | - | TGCGCCAGCAGCTTGGATCTATTACAAGAGACCCAGTACTTC | CASSLDLLQETQYF
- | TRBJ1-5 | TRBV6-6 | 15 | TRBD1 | TGTGCCAGCAGTTTACACACAGGGGGCAATCAGCCCCAGCATTTT | CASSLHTGGNQPQHF
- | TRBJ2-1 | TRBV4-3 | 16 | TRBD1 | TGCGCCAGCAGCCAAGAGGCTCAGGGGGCATACAATGAGCAGTTCTTC | CASSQEAQGAYNEQFF
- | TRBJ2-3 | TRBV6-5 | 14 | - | TGTGCCAGCAGTTACATGGAGGGAACAGATACGCAGTATTTT | CASSYMEGTDTQYF
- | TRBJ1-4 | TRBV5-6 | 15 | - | TGTGCCAGCAGTTTTATGGCACAGGGATTTGAAAAACTGTTTTTT | CASSFMAQGFEKLFF
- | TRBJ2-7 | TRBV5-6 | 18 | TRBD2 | TGTGCCAGCAGCCGCATGGTAGCGGGGGCGAAGAAATACTACGAGCAGTACTTC | CASSRMVAGAKKYYEQYF
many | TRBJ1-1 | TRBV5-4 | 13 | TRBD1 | TGTGCCAGCAGCCTACAGGGGGATCCCGAAGCTTTCTTT | CASSLQGDPEAFF
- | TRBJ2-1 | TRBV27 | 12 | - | TGTGCCAGCACCCGAGATTTTAATGAGCAGTTCTTC | CASTRDFNEQFF
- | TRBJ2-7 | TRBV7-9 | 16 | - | TGTGCCAGCAGCCTAGGGGGGGACTTTTACTCCTACGAGCAGTACTTC | CASSLGGDFYSYEQYF
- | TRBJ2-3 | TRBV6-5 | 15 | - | TGTGCCAGCAATCAACTCGCGGGTAACACAGATACGCAGTATTTT | CASNQLAGNTDTQYF
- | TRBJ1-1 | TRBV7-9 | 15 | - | TGTGCCAGCAGCTCGTTTCGCGGGGGGGACACTGAAGCTTTCTTT | CASSSFRGGDTEAFF
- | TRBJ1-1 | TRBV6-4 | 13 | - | TGTGCCAGCACGACCGTCGGGGATACTGAAGCTTTCTTT | CASTTVGDTEAFF
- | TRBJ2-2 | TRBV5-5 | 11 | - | TGTGCCAGCAGCTTATACGGGGAGCTGTTTTTT | CASSLYGELFF
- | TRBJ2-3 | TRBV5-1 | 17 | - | TGCGCCAGCAGCTTGGGGGGGAGTACAGGGCGCACAGATACGCAGTATTTT | CASSLGGSTGRTDTQYF
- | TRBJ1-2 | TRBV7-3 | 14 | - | TGTGCCAGCAGCTTAGATCAAACTGGCTATGGCTACACCTTC | CASSLDQTGYGYTF
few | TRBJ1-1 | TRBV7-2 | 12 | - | TGTGCCAGCAGCGGCCTAGAGGCTGGGGCTTTCTTT | CASSGLEAGAFF
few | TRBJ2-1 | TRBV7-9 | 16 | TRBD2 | TGTGCCAGCAGCGCCGCAGGGGCCCTAACTAGCGGTGAGCAGTTCTTC | CASSAAGALTSGEQFF
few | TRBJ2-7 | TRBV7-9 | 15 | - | TGTGCCAGCAGCTTAGTTTCTGGGGGACACTACGAGCAGTACTTC | CASSLVSGGHYEQYF
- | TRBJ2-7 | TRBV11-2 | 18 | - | TGTGCCAGCAGCCCGATTTGGGGATTCGCAGGGGAAACCTACGAGCAGTACTTC | CASSPIWGFAGETYEQYF
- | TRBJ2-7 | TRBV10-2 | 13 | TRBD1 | TGCGCCAGCAGGAGGACAGGGGATTACGAGCAGTACTTC | CASRRTGDYEQYF
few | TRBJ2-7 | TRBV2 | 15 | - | TGTGCCAGCAGTGAGTCTAAAGGGGGAACCTACGAGCAGTACTTC | CASSESKGGTYEQYF
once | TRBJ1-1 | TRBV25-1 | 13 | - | TGTGCCAGCAACAGTCGCATGAACACTGAAGCTTTCTTT | CASNSRMNTEAFF
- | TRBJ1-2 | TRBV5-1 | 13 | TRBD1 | TGCGCCAGCAGGCAGGACAGGGACGGCGGCTACACCTTC | CASRQDRDGGYTF
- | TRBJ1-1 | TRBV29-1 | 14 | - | TGCAGCACAATAGGCCCGGGGGTGAACACTGAAGCTTTCTTT | CSTIGPGVNTEAFF
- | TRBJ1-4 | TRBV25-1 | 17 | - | TGTGCCAGCAGTGGAGACCTAAGGAGCTCAACTAATGAAAAACTGTTTTTT | CASSGDLRSSTNEKLFF
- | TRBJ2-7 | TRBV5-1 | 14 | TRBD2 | TGCGCCAGCAGCTCTGACCGACTAGCTTACGAGCAGTACTTC | CASSSDRLAYEQYF
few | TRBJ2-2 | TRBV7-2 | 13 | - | TGTGCCAGCAGCTTATCCCGCACCGGGGAGCTGTTTTTT | CASSLSRTGELFF
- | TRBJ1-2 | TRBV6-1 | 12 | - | TGTGCCAGCGTAAGCGTGAACTATGGCTACACCTTC | CASVSVNYGYTF
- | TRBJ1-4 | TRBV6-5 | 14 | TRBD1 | TGTGCCAGCAGTCGAGACAGGGTCCCCGAAAAACTGTTTTTT | CASSRDRVPEKLFF
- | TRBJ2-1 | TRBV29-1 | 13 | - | TGCAGCGTGGAAGGGGGGCGGGTGAATGAGCAGTTCTTC | CSVEGGRVNEQFF
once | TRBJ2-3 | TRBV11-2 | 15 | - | TGTGCCAGCAGCTTAGATCCGGGACTTCAAGATACGCAGTATTTT | CASSLDPGLQDTQYF
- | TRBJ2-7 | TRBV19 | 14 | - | TGTGCCAGCCTCCGAAACGGCGGGTCCTACGAGCAGTACTTC | CASLRNGGSYEQYF
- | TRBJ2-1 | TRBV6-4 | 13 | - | TGTGCCAGCAGTGAAAGGGACAACAATGAGCAGTTCTTC | CASSERDNNEQFF
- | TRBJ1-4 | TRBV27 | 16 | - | TGTGCCAGCAGTTTTATTGGGGGCGCAACTAATGAAAAACTGTTTTTT | CASSFIGGATNEKLFF
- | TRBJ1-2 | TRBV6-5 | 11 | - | TGTGCCAGCAAGGGACTCTATGGCTACACCTTC | CASKGLYGYTF
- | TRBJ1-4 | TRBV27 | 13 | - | TGTGCCAGCAGTTTGCGGGGTCGGGAAAAACTGTTTTTT | CASSLRGREKLFF
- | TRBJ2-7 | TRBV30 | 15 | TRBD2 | TGTGCCTGGAGTCCGCTCGTCGGGGCGGGAGTTGGGCAGTACTTC | CAWSPLVGAGVGQYF
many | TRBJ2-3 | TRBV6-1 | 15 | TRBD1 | TGTGCCAGCAGTGACGGACAGGGGCACACAGATACGCAGTATTTT | CASSDGQGHTDTQYF